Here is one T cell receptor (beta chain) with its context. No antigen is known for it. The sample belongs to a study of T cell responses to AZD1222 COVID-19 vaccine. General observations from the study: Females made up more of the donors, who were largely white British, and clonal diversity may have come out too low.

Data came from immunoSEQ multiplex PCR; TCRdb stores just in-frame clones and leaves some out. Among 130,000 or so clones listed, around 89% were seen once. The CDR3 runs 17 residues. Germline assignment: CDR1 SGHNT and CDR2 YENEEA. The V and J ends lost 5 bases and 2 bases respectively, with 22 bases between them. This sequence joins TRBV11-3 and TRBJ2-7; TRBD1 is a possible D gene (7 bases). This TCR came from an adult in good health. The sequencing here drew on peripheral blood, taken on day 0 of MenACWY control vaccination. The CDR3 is CASSLPWGRGEPYEQYF. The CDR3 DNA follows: TGTGCCAGCAGCCTCCCCTGGGGCAGGGGGGAACCCTACGAGCAGTACTTC.